The TCR beta chain under discussion was sequenced for a study of cytomegalovirus exposure and HLA in healthy donors. Looking at the study overall: Tens of millions of unique TCRs from HLA-typed donors made up an early data release.

CDR3 length: 15 amino acids. Per the germline V gene, CDR1 is SNHLY and CDR2 is FYNNEI. Deletions cut 4 bases from V and 2 bases from J, with 12 bases between. 13 Jbeta primers and 60 Vbeta primers were used for the PCR. This table comes from immunoSEQ multiplex PCR, and its TCRdb copy is limited to in-frame clones, with some not included. The sample lists 150,000 to 200,000 clones; approximately 72% were seen once. Whole-study findings and limits: Across all donors, roughly uniform sequencing depth was an assumption of the presence/absence analyses. Listed as cytomegalovirus-associated were 170 or so TCR beta chains. HLA alleles showed associations with roughly 17,000 TCR beta sequences in a later analysis, at a 0.05 false discovery rate.

Comment on this clone: Its antigen is not identified.

The V and J genes are TRBV2 and TRBJ1-3; D not certain. What was sequenced was PBMCs. The clonotype was recovered from a man aged 50 to 59 in good health and CMV-seronegative. Written as DNA, the CDR3 is TGTGCCAGCAGTGCCGTGTCGGTGGCTGGAAACACCATATATTTT. The encoded protein is CASSAVSVAGNTIYF.